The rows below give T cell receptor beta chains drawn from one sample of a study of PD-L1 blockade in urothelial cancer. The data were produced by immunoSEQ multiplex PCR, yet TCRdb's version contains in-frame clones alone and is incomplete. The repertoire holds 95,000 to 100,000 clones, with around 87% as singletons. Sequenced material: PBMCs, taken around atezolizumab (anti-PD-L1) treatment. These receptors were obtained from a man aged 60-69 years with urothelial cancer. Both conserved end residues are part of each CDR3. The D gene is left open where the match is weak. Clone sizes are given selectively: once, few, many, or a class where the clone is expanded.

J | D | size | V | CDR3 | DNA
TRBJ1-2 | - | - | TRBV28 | CASSHFYTGELANYGYTF | TGTGCCAGCAGCCACTTCTATACCGGGGAGCTAGCTAACTATGGCTACACCTTC
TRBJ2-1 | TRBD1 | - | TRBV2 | CASSGTGAYNEQFF | TGTGCCAGCAGTGGGACAGGGGCATACAATGAGCAGTTCTTC
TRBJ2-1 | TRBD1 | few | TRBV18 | CASSLRPGQGIHEQFF | TGTGCCAGCTCACTCCGGCCGGGACAGGGGATACATGAGCAGTTCTTC
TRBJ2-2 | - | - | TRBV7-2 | CASRSQGFDTGELFF | TGTGCCAGCAGATCACAGGGTTTTGACACCGGGGAGCTGTTTTTT
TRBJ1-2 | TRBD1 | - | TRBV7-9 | CASSLEQTGMGGYTF | TGTGCCAGCAGCTTAGAACAGACAGGGATGGGCGGCTACACCTTC
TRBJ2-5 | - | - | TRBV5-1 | CASSFSQTQETQYF | TGCGCCAGCAGCTTCTCACAGACCCAAGAGACCCAGTACTTC
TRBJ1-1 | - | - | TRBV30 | CAWSPVNTEAFF | TGTGCCTGGAGTCCCGTGAACACTGAAGCTTTCTTT
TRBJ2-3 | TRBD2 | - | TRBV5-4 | CASSVAGGSTDTQYF | TGTGCCAGCAGTGTGGCGGGAGGGAGCACAGATACGCAGTATTTT
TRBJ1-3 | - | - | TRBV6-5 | CASSYSRVNGNTIYF | TGTGCCAGCAGTTACTCGAGGGTTAATGGAAACACCATATATTTT
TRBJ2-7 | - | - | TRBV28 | CASSSVTGAYEQYF | TGTGCCAGCAGTTCCGTGACAGGTGCCTACGAGCAGTACTTC
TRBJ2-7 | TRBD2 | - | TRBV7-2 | CASSLRTSGGATYEQYF | TGTGCCAGCAGCCTAAGGACTAGCGGGGGGGCGACCTACGAGCAGTACTTC
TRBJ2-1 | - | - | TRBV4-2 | CASSQERDSGHNEQFF | TGTGCCAGCAGCCAAGAAAGGGACAGCGGGCACAATGAGCAGTTCTTC
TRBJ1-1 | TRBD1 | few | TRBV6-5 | CASSPQQGANTEAFF | TGTGCCAGCAGTCCACAACAGGGGGCTAACACTGAAGCTTTCTTT
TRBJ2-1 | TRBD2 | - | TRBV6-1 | CASSEAIAGGYLDEQFF | TGTGCCAGCAGTGAAGCGATAGCGGGGGGTTATTTGGATGAGCAGTTCTTC
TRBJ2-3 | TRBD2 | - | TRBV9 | CASSVASSGIGDTQYF | TGTGCCAGCAGCGTAGCTTCTAGCGGGATTGGAGATACGCAGTATTTT
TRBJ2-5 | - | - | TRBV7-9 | CASSPLGETQYF | TGTGCCAGCAGCCCCCTCGGGGAGACCCAGTACTTC
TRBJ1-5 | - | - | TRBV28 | CASSSPTGQPQHF | TGTGCCAGCAGTTCCCCGACAGGCCAGCCCCAGCATTTT
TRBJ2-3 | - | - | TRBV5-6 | CASSSNTGRLTDTQYF | TGTGCCAGCAGTTCCAATACAGGCCGCCTCACAGATACGCAGTATTTT
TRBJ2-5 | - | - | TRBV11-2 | CASSLARGWKTQYF | TGTGCCAGCAGCTTAGCAAGGGGCTGGAAGACCCAGTACTTC
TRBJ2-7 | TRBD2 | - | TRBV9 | CASSVGGGGYEQYF | TGTGCCAGCAGCGTAGGGGGCGGGGGCTACGAGCAGTACTTC
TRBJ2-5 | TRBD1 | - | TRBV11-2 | CASSLDGAGGAETQYF | TGTGCCAGCAGCTTAGACGGTGCAGGGGGCGCAGAGACCCAGTACTTC
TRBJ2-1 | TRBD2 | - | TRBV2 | CATKRGGYNEQFF | TGTGCCACTAAGCGGGGGGGGTACAATGAGCAGTTCTTC
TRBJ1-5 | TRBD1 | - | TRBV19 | CASRTDRGPPWDQPQHF | TGTGCCAGTAGGACGGACAGGGGTCCACCCTGGGATCAGCCCCAGCATTTT
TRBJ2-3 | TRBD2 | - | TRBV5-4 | CASSSQTSGGTDTQYF | TGTGCCAGCAGCTCTCAGACTAGCGGGGGCACAGATACGCAGTATTTT
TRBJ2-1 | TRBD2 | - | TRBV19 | CASSIEPSGAFNEQFF | TGTGCCAGTAGTATAGAGCCTAGCGGGGCCTTCAATGAGCAGTTCTTC
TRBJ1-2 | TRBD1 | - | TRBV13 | CASSPTLRQGSNDYGYTF | TGTGCCAGCAGCCCGACCCTGCGACAGGGCAGTAACGACTATGGCTACACCTTC
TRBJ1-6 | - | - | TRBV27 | CASSSPGTRVLGSPLHF | TGTGCCAGCAGTTCCCCCGGGACAAGGGTCCTTGGTTCACCCCTCCACTTT
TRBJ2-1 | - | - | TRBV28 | CASSSLDYPRRNIPEQFF | TGTGCCAGCAGTTCCCTGGACTATCCCAGAAGGAACATTCCTGAGCAGTTCTTC
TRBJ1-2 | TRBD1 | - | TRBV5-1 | CASSLLGTGGSGDGYTF | TGCGCCAGCAGCTTGTTAGGGACAGGGGGCTCTGGCGATGGCTACACCTTC
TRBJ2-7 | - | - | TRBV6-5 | CASSVRGTYEQYF | TGTGCCAGCAGCGTCCGGGGGACGTACGAGCAGTACTTC
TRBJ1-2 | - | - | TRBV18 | CASSPNREAGGYTF | TGTGCCAGCTCACCGAACAGGGAAGCAGGCGGCTACACCTTC
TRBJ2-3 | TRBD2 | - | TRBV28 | CASSEPGLALVLTDTQYF | TGTGCCAGCAGTGAACCGGGACTAGCGTTGGTTCTCACAGATACGCAGTATTTT
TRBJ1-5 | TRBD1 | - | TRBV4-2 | CASSRDRGDQPQHF | TGTGCCAGCAGTCGAGACAGGGGGGATCAGCCCCAGCATTTT
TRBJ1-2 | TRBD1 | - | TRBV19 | CASTRDRGRIYYGYTF | TGTGCCAGTACTCGGGACAGGGGGCGCATTTACTATGGCTACACCTTC
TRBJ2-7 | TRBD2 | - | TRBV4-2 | CASSGTSGAYEQYF | TGTGCCAGCTCCGGGACTAGCGGGGCATACGAGCAGTACTTC
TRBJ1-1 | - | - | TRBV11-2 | CASSLVWTVPEAFF | TGTGCCAGCAGCTTAGTTTGGACAGTCCCTGAAGCTTTCTTT
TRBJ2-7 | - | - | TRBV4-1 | CASSQGIGVSYEQYF | TGCGCCAGCAGCCAAGGTATAGGGGTGTCCTACGAGCAGTACTTC
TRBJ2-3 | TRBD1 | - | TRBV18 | CASSQVSGQGDTQYF | TGTGCCAGCTCACAGGTATCAGGACAGGGAGATACGCAGTATTTT
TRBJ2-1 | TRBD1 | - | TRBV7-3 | CASSLAVTGVYNEQFF | TGTGCCAGCAGCTTAGCCGTGACAGGGGTTTACAATGAGCAGTTCTTC
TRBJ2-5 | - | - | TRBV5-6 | CASSDEAERYQETQYF | TGTGCCAGCAGTGACGAGGCGGAGAGGTACCAAGAGACCCAGTACTTC
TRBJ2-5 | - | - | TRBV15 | CATSGRDRYQETQYF | TGTGCCACCAGCGGGAGAGACAGGTACCAAGAGACCCAGTACTTC
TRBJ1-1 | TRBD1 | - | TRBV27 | CASSSATGSTEAFF | TGTGCCAGCAGTTCCGCGACAGGGTCCACTGAAGCTTTCTTT
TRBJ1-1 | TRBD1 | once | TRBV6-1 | CASSERTGGTMNTEAFF | TGTGCCAGCAGTGAGCGGACAGGGGGTACGATGAACACTGAAGCTTTCTTT
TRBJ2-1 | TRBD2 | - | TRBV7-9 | CASNGLAGGNEQFF | TGTGCCAGCAACGGACTAGCGGGAGGCAATGAGCAGTTCTTC
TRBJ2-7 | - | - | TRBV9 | CASSAQPGNYEQYF | TGTGCCAGCAGTGCCCAGCCGGGGAACTACGAGCAGTACTTC
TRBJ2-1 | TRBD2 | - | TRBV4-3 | CASSQTSGSYNEQFF | TGCGCCAGCAGCCAAACTAGCGGGTCGTACAATGAGCAGTTCTTC
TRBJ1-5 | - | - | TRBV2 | CASWGGFGNQPQHF | TGTGCCTCCTGGGGGGGATTTGGCAATCAGCCCCAGCATTTT
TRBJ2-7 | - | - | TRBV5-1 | CASSLEARGYEQYF | TGCGCCAGCAGCTTGGAGGCGAGGGGGTACGAGCAGTACTTC
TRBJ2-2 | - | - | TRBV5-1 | CASSPREGNTGELFF | TGCGCCAGCAGCCCCCGAGAGGGGAACACCGGGGAGCTGTTTTTT
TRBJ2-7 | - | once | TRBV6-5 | CASGLKGGDYEQYF | TGTGCCAGCGGACTAAAAGGGGGCGACTACGAGCAGTACTTC
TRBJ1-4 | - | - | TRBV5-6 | CASSPFRGEKLFF | TGTGCCAGCAGCCCGTTTAGGGGTGAAAAACTGTTTTTT
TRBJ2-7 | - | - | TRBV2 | CASSVGGDYEQYF | TGTGCCAGCAGTGTCGGCGGGGACTACGAGCAGTACTTC
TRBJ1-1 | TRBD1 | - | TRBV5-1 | CASSPSGQAGTEAFF | TGCGCCAGCAGCCCCTCTGGACAGGCAGGCACTGAAGCTTTCTTT
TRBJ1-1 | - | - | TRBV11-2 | CASSPPTIYTQGEAFF | TGTGCCAGCAGCCCCCCGACCATTTATACTCAGGGGGAAGCTTTCTTT
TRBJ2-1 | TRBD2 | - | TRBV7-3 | CASSLTGGSYNEQFF | TGTGCCAGCAGCTTAACGGGGGGGTCGTACAATGAGCAGTTCTTC